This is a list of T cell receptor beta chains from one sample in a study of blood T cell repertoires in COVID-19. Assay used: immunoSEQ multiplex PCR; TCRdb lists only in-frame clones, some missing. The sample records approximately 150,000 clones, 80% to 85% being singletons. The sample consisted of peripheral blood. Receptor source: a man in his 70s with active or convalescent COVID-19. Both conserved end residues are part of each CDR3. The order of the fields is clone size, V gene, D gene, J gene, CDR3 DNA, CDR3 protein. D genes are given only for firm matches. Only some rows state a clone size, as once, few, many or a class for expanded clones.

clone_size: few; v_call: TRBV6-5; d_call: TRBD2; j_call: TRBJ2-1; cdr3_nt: TGTGCCAGCAGTCGAACTGGCGGGAGCTACAATGAGCAGTTCTTC; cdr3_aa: CASSRTGGSYNEQFF
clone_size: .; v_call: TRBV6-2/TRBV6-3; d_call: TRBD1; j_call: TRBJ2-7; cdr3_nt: TGTGCCAGCAGTTACTGGGGGACAGGGAACTACGAGCAGTACTTC; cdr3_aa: CASSYWGTGNYEQYF
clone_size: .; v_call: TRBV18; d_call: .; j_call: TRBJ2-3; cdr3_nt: TGTGCCAGCTCACCCCGCGAAGAAGATACGCAGTATTTT; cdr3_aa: CASSPREEDTQYF
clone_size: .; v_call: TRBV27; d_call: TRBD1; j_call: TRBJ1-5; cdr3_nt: TGTGCCAGCAGTCCACGACAGGGGGCTGACAATCAGCCCCAGCATTTT; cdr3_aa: CASSPRQGADNQPQHF
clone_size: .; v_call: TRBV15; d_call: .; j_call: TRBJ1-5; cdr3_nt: TGTGCCACCAGCAGAGTTTTCAGACAGGGCAATCAGCCCCAGCATTTT; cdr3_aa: CATSRVFRQGNQPQHF
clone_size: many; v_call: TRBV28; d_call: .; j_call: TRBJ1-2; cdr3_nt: TGTGCCAGCAGTTTTAGGCGGGGCTATGGCTACACCTTC; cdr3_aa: CASSFRRGYGYTF
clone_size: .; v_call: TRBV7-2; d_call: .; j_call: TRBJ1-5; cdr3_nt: TGTGCCAGCAGCTCACAGGGTCCCCAGCATTTT; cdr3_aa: CASSSQGPQHF
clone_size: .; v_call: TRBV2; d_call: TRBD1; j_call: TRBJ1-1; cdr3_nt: TGTGCCAGCAGCGGGACAGAGAGGTTAGCTTTCTTT; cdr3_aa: CASSGTERLAFF
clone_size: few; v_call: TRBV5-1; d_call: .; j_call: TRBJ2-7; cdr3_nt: TGCGCCAGCGCTACAGGGCCAACCTACGAGCAGTACTTC; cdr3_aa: CASATGPTYEQYF
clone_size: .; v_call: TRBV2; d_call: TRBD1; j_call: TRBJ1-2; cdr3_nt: TGTGCCAGCGGTGACAGGGGCCGGGGTAACTATGGCTACACCTTC; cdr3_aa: CASGDRGRGNYGYTF
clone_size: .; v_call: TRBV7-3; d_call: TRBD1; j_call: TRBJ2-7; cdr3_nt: TGTGCCAGCAGCTTAAATCCGACAGGGAGCTCCTACGAGCAGTACTTC; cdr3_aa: CASSLNPTGSSYEQYF
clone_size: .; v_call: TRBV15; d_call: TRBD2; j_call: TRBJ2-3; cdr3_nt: TGTGCCACCAGCAGAGGGGATCTAGCGGGAGTCGGAGATACGCAGTATTTT; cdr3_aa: CATSRGDLAGVGDTQYF
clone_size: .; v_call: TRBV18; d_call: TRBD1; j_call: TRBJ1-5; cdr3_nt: TGTGCCAGCTCACCACTGGGTACAGGGGGGGATGGACAGCCCCAGCATTTT; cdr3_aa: CASSPLGTGGDGQPQHF
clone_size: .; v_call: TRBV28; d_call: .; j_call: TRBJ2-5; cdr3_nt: TGTGCCAGCAGCCTACAGGGGGGGAAAGAGACCCAGTACTTC; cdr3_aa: CASSLQGGKETQYF
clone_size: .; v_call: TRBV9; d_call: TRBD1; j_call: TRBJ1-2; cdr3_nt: TGTGCCAGCAGTCGACAGGGTAAGGATGGCTACACCTTC; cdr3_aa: CASSRQGKDGYTF
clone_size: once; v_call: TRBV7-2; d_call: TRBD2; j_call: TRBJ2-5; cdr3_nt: TGTGCCAGCAGCGTCACTAGCGGGACGAAAGAGACCCAGTACTTC; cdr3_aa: CASSVTSGTKETQYF
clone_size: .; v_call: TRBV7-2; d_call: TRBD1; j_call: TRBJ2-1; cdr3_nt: TGTGCCAGCAGCCCGGGACAGGGGGCGCGAAATGAGCAGTTCTTC; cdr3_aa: CASSPGQGARNEQFF
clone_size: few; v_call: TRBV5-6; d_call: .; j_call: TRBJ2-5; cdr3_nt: TGTGCCAGCAGATGGGGAGCACAAGAGACCCAGTACTTC; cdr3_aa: CASRWGAQETQYF
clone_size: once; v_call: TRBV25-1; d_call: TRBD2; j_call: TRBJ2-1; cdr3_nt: TGTGCCAGCAGTGAATACGCTGGGGGGGATGAGCAGTTCTTC; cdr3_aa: CASSEYAGGDEQFF
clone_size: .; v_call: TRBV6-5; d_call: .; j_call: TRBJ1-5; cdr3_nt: TGTGCCAGCGGTCAGAACAGGGAGCCCCAGCATTTT; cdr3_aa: CASGQNREPQHF
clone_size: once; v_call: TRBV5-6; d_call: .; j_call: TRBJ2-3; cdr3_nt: TGTGCCAGCAGCGTTTCTTTTGGACGGACTAGCACAGATACGCAGTATTTT; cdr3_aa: CASSVSFGRTSTDTQYF
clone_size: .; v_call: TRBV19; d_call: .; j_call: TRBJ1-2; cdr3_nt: TGTGCCAGTAGTCGAAGACAGACAAATGGCTACACCTTC; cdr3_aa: CASSRRQTNGYTF
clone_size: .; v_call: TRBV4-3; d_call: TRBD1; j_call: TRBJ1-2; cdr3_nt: TGCGCCAGCAGCCAGTTTCTGGGGGGGGCGGGACAGGGGAACTATGGCTACACCTTC; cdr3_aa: CASSQFLGGAGQGNYGYTF
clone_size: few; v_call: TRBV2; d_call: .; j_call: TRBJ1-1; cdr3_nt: TGTGCCAGCACAGTGAACACTGAAGCTTTCTTT; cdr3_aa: CASTVNTEAFF
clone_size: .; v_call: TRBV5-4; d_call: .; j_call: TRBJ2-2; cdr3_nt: TGTGCCAGCAGCTTCGGAGGCTACACCGGGGAGCTGTTTTTT; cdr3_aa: CASSFGGYTGELFF
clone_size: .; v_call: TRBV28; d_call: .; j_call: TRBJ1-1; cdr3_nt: TGTGCCAGCAGTTTAGACCGAGGGTTCACTGAAGCTTTCTTT; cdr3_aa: CASSLDRGFTEAFF
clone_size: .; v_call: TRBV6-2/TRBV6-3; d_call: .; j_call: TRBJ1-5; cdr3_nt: TGTGCCAGCAGTTTTGTGGGGGCCGGCAATCAGCCCCAGCATTTT; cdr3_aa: CASSFVGAGNQPQHF
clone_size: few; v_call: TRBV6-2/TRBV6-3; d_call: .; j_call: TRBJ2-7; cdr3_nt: TGTGCCAGCAGTTTGACTGGGGGCGGTATCTACGAGCAGTACTTC; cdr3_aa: CASSLTGGGIYEQYF
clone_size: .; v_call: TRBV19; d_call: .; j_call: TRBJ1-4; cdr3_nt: TGTGCCAGTAGTCTGACGGGTGAGGGTGAAAAACTGTTTTTT; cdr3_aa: CASSLTGEGEKLFF
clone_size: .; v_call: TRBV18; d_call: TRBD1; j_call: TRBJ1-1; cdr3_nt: TGTGCCAGCTCAACCTCCGGGACAGGGGTGGAGGCTTTCTTT; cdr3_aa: CASSTSGTGVEAFF
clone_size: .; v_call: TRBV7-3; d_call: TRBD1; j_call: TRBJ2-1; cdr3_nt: TGTGCCAGCAGCTTATACAGGGGGCTAGCAACTAACAATGAGCAGTTCTTC; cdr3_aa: CASSLYRGLATNNEQFF
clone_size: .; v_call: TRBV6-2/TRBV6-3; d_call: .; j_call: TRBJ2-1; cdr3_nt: TGTGCCAGCAGTTCGACCGACAGTGGAAACTACAATGAGCAGTTCTTC; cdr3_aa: CASSSTDSGNYNEQFF
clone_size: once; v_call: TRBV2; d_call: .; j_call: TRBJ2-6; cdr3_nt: TGTGCCAGCAGTCTCTTAGCGGCCACGTTCTCTGGGGCCAACGTCCTGACTTTC; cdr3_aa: CASSLLAATFSGANVLTF
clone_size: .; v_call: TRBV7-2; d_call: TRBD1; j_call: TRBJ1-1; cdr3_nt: TGTGCCAGCAGCCCCGGGACAGCGAACACTGAAGCTTTCTTT; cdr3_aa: CASSPGTANTEAFF
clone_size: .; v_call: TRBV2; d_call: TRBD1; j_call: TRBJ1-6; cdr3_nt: TGTGCCAGCAGCGACAGGGGAGGGTATTCACCCCTCCACTTT; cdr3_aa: CASSDRGGYSPLHF
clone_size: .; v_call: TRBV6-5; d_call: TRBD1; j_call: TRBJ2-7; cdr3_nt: TGTGCCAGCAGGAAGACAGGGCCGGGCGAGCAGTACTTC; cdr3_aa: CASRKTGPGEQYF
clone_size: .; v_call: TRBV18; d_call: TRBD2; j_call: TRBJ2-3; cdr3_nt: TGTGCCAGCTCACCTGGGACTAGGGAACCAGATACGCAGTATTTT; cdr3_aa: CASSPGTREPDTQYF
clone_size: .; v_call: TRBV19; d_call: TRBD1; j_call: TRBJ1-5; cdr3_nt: TGTGCCAGTAGTCGGACAGGGGGCGAGCAGCCCCAGCATTTT; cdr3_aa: CASSRTGGEQPQHF
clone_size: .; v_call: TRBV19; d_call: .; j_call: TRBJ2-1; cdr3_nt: TGTGCCAGTAAAACCTCAAGCGGGTACTTTATGGGGGAGCAGTTCTTC; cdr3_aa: CASKTSSGYFMGEQFF
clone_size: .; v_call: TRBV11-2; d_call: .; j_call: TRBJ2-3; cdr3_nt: TGTGCCAGCAGCTTCGGGAGCACAGATACGCAGTATTTT; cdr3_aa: CASSFGSTDTQYF
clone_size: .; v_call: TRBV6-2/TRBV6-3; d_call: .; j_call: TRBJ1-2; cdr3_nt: TGTGCCAGCAGTTACTCGAAGAGTTCTGGTGGCTACACCTTC; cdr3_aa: CASSYSKSSGGYTF
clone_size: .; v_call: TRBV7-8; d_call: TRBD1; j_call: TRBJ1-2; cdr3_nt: TGTGCCAGCAGCCTGACAGGGAGAGGCTACACCTTC; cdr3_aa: CASSLTGRGYTF
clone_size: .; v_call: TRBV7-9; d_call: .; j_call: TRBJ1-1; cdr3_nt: TGTGCCAGCAGCTTTTTAGAGAACCCGAACACTGAAGCTTTCTTT; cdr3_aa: CASSFLENPNTEAFF
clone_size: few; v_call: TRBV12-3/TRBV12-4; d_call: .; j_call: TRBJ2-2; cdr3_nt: TGTGCCAGCAGGCGGGACCTATTTGAGGAGCTGTTTTTT; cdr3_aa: CASRRDLFEELFF
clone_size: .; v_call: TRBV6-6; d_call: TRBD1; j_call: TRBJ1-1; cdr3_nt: TGTGCCAGCATCCCCGGGACAGTGAACACTGAAGCTTTCTTT; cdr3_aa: CASIPGTVNTEAFF
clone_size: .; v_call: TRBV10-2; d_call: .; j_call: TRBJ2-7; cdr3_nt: TGCGCCAGCAGTTCCCTGGGCGTGGGCGAGCAGTACTTC; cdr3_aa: CASSSLGVGEQYF
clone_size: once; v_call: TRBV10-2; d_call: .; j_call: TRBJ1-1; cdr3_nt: TGCGCCAGCGGCCCAGGGTCCTTCACTGAAGCTTTCTTT; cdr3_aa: CASGPGSFTEAFF
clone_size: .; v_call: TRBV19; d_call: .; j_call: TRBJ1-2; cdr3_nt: TGTGCCAGTAACCCCCGGACGGCGGGGGCCCTGGGCTATGGCTACACCTTC; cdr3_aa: CASNPRTAGALGYGYTF
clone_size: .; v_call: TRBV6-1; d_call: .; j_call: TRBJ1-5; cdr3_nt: TGTGCCAGCAGTGAAGGTTTGGCAGGCAATCAGCCCCAGCATTTT; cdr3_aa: CASSEGLAGNQPQHF
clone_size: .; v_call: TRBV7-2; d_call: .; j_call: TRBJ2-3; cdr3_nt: TGTGCCAGCAGCTCCCTTTACACAGATACGCAGTATTTT; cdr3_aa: CASSSLYTDTQYF
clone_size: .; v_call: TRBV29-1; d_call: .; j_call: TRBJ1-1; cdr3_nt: TGCAGCGTTCTCCCCAGGGGAGATCGGACCTGGAACACTGAAGCTTTCTTT; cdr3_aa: CSVLPRGDRTWNTEAFF
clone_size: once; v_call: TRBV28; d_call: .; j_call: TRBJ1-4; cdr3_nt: TGTGCCAGCAGTATCGTTCGGCAGGCGGGGAATGAAAAACTGTTTTTT; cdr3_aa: CASSIVRQAGNEKLFF
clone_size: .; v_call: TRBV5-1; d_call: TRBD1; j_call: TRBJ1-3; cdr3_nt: TGCGCCAGCAGCTTTCTCGGACAGGGCGGTATAAGCTCTGGAAACACCATATATTTT; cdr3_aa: CASSFLGQGGISSGNTIYF